One T cell receptor beta chain is described in this entry. In the original analysis: Nucleated cell counts were estimated from reference gene primer amplification. The repertoire was sequenced with immunoSEQ multiplex PCR; TCRdb's copy has only in-frame clones and lacks some. From that table come the V and J calls and clone size; the DNA was used to work out D and trimming. The sample consists of 190,000 or so clones, around 87% of them appearing once. This sample was included in a study of blood T cell repertoires in COVID-19. The V gene's germline CDR1 is KGHDR and CDR2 SFDVKD. Trimming took 11 bases from V and 7 from J; bases not matched to a gene: 8. The CDR3 contains 13 residues.

The chain joins TRBV24-1 to TRBJ2-1, with 9 bases identical to TRBD2. Material: peripheral blood. This sequence was found in a man aged 40-49 years with active or convalescent COVID-19. The CDR3, as DNA: TGTGCCATCGGGACTAGCTGGGGAAATGAGCAGTTCTTC. Its protein is CAIGTSWGNEQFF.